What follows is one T cell receptor beta chain and its context. This clonotype occurred a few times. The clone's antigen remains unknown. Per-nucleotide qualities are absent, and no much larger clonotype sits a single base away. For CDR1 and CDR2, the germline V gene (reference sequence) lists DFQATT and SNEGSKA. There are 15 amino acids in the CDR3, from cysteine to phenylalanine inclusive. CDR3 DNA only is kept here, 45 bases in frame from base 1. The V end gives up 3 bases and the J end 3 bases, leaving 11 bases in the junction not matched to a gene. The data are from a study of T-cell memory formation after mild COVID-19 (dated by TCRdb to the early 2020s). Context from the whole study: TCR sequence clusters from the two donors were largely donor specific. The cohort comprised two young, previously healthy adult volunteers, one female and one male. In a couple of donors, T-cell clones that expanded and contracted after mild COVID-19 were tracked by sequencing TCRalpha and TCRbeta repertoires over time. Overall study outcomes, separate from this receptor: SARS-CoV-2 specificity was not confirmed for the second-wave clones peaking on day 37. The study covered only a couple of mild cases, and larger cohorts including severe cases with pre-infection samples were considered necessary. Some responding clones were detected in pre-infection memory, which suggested that pre-existing cross-reactive memory T cells had joined the SARS-CoV-2 response. Contracting CD4+ clones turned up mainly in the CM and EM memory subsets, whereas EMRA was where CD8+ clones were enriched. From day 15 to 85, contracting clones showed balanced CD4/CD8 phenotypes, whereas a second wave of clones that expanded from day 15 to 37 leaned towards CD4+.

PBMCs were isolated by Ficoll-Paque density gradient centrifugation. The instrument was an Illumina NovaSeq 6000. cDNA libraries for TCRalpha and TCRbeta were prepared by 5'RACE using constant-segment primers, with sample barcodes and unique molecular identifiers added. RNA was extracted from every sample with Trizol reagent. The libraries were amplified in two PCR steps, and the second step added a second sample barcode and Illumina TruSeq adapters. Sequencing of libraries was performed on an Illumina NovaSeq with 2 x 150 bp paired-end reads. The paper's processing steps were these. Reads were demultiplexed and collapsed into UMI-guided consensus sequences with migec v1.2.7. Using mixcr v2.1.11, UMI consensuses were aligned to TRA and TRB V and J templates and then assembled into clonotypes. A clonotype was counted as expanded or contracted only when both edgeR and NoisET called the clonotype significant, with the noise models trained on biological replicates. edgeR calls used a false discovery rate-adjusted p below 0.01 and a log2 fold-change threshold of 1. PCA with hierarchical clustering of max-normalized trajectories of the 1000 most abundant clonotypes was used as exploratory dynamics analysis. Separately sequenced CD4+ and CD8+ repertoires were used to assign the CD4 or CD8 phenotype of responding clones. TCRdb reworked the public reads: Q25 trimming with fastp, MiXCR clone assembly, productive beta chains retained. One record per CDR3 amino acid sequence lists the most common genes and DNA. The authors' filters were not applied to this entry. For this sample there are about 560,000 distinct CDR3 sequences; over 15% appear just once. The top ten constitute around 11% of the sample.

Sequenced input: PBMCs or a T cell subset sorted from them (not recorded which). This clonotype originated in an adult woman who had mild COVID-19 (a few samples of this study predate the infection). The sample titles of this study are shuffled in the database, so cell type and time point are left out; the donor was told from shared clones. The chain was built from TRBV20-1 and TRBJ2-7; TRBD1 lines up with 7 middle nucleotides. The CDR3 region reads CSASRGGQKHYEQYF. The DNA reads as follows: TGCAGTGCTAGTCGTGGGGGACAGAAGCACTACGAGCAGTACTTC.